These 19 T cell receptor beta chains were all obtained from the same sample, sequenced in a study of OX40 agonist ivuxolimab in advanced cancers. This table comes from immunoSEQ multiplex PCR, and its TCRdb copy is limited to in-frame clones, with some not included. This table has some 80,000 clones, approximately 93% appearing once. The source was CD4+ or CD8+ T cells sorted from blood, collected in a trial of the OX40 agonist ivuxolimab. The source is an adult with an advanced solid tumor such as melanoma, head and neck, liver or kidney cancer.

V usage is TRBV27 and J usage is TRBJ2-7; TRBD1 matches 8 bases. The CDR3 length is 15 residues. In germline, CDR1 is MNHEY, CDR2 SMNVEV (reference sequence). The trim removed 3 bases at V and 2 bases at J, leaving 6 bases unmatched. The CDR3 region is CASSFGQGLTYEQYF. The CDR3 nucleotides are TGTGCCAGCAGTTTCGGACAGGGCCTCACCTACGAGCAGTACTTC.

This rearrangement joins TRBV5-8 to TRBJ2-5; D is ambiguous. V lost 0 bases and J lost 3, with 6 bases in between. Germline V gene lookup returns CDR1 SGHTS and CDR2 YDEGEE. The CDR3 spans 13 residues. The CDR3 reads CASSLEVEETQYF. The CDR3 nucleotides read TGTGCCAGCAGCTTGGAGGTGGAAGAGACCCAGTACTTC.

The rearrangement uses TRBV4-1 and TRBJ2-7; D is possibly TRBD2 (6 bases). The CDR3 is 14 amino acids. Trimming took 0 bases from V and 4 from J, leaving 10 bases between them. CDR1 and CDR2 (germline): MGHRA, YSYEKL. CDR3 sequence: CASSQEGTLYEQYF. CDR3 coding DNA: TGCGCCAGCAGCCAAGAAGGGACTTTATACGAGCAGTACTTC.

The chain joins TRBV7-8 to TRBJ2-2, with a tentative D call TRBD2 (6 bases). V shed 3 bases and J shed 6 bases, with 14 bases lying between them. Looked up from germline, CDR1 is SGHVS and CDR2 is FQNEAQ. The CDR3 runs 15 residues. The CDR3 here is CASSFGGASAGELFF. The CDR3 DNA reads as TGTGCCAGCAGCTTCGGAGGGGCGTCGGCCGGGGAGCTGTTTTTT.

This clone occurred a few times. The genes are TRBV4-1 and TRBJ1-1, with D unresolved. From germline, CDR1 is MGHRA and CDR2 YSYEKL. V lost 1 base and J lost 0, with 6 bases in between. This CDR3 has 14 amino acids. The CDR3 spells CASSQVNLNTEAFF. The CDR3 DNA reads as TGCGCCAGCAGCCAAGTGAACTTGAACACTGAAGCTTTCTTT.

This chain connects TRBV27 to TRBJ1-1; tentative D call: TRBD1 (5 bases). With 3 bases removed from V and 2 bases from J, the gap between germline ends came to 7 bases. The CDR3 spans 13 residues. Germline V CDR1 and CDR2: MNHEY, SMNVEV (reference sequence). CDR3 nucleotides: TGTGCCAGCAGTTTGGGGCTTAACACTGAAGCTTTCTTT. Its protein product is CASSLGLNTEAFF.

The chain recombines TRBV7-2 with TRBJ1-3, with a weak D call TRBD1 (6 bases). The V end lost 3 bases, the J end lost 4 bases, and 10 bases lay between the germline ends. The germline gives CDR1 SGHTA, CDR2 FQGNSA. This CDR3 region has 14 residues. The CDR3 DNA follows: TGTGCCAGCAGCTTTACAACAGGGGGAAACACCATATATTTT. Protein sequence: CASSFTTGGNTIYF.

The chain links TRBV7-3 to TRBJ2-1; D is ambiguous. CDR1 and CDR2 from the germline V gene are SGHTA and FQGTGA. Trimming took off 4 bases at V and 7 bases at J, with 20 bases between the two ends. The CDR3 has 16 amino acids. The CDR3 DNA reads as TGTGCCAGCAGCTCATACCCTTGGAGTTCGGAGAATGAGCAGTTCTTC. Translated, it gives CASSSYPWSSENEQFF.

The gene calls are TRBV6-5 and TRBJ1-1; 7 bases align to TRBD1. Trimming at V came to 6 bases and at J to 0 bases, leaving 7 bases not matched to a gene. Per germline, CDR1 MNHEY and CDR2 SVGAGI. The CDR3 covers 15 residues. The CDR3 here is CASRERTGLNTEAFF. The CDR3 DNA reads as TGTGCCAGCAGAGAAAGGACAGGCCTGAACACTGAAGCTTTCTTT.

The V gene is TRBV29-1, the J gene TRBJ2-7; D is ambiguous. The germline V gene encodes CDR1 SQVTM and CDR2 ANQGSEA. The CDR3 has 13 residues. V was clipped by 3 bases and J by 7 bases, with 16 bases between them. The chain's CDR3 is CSVEITLLGEQYF. CDR3 DNA: TGCAGCGTTGAGATTACATTACTGGGGGAGCAGTACTTC.

This rearrangement joins TRBV29-1 to TRBJ2-7, with TRBD1 matching 9 bases. Trimming took 3 bases from V and 6 from J; bases not matched to a gene: 3. The CDR3 loop spans 12 amino acids. Germline V lookup: CDR1 SQVTM, CDR2 ANQGSEA. In DNA form, the CDR3 reads TGCAGCGTTGAGGGGACAGGGCTCGAGCAGTACTTC. As protein: CSVEGTGLEQYF.

The V and J genes are TRBV7-6 and TRBJ2-1; maybe TRBD1 (5 bases). The V gene's germline CDR1 is SGHVS and CDR2 FNYEAQ. Between the trimmed V and J ends, which lost 2 bases and 8 bases, there was a span of 16 bases. CDR3 size: 15 residues. This chain's CDR3 is CASSLMLGQGDEQFF. CDR3 in DNA: TGTGCCAGCAGCTTAATGCTCGGCCAGGGCGATGAGCAGTTCTTC.

The rearrangement links TRBV7-6 to TRBJ2-1; D not resolved. Per the germline V gene, CDR1 is SGHVS and CDR2 is FNYEAQ. This CDR3 has 16 amino acids. The germline V and J ends were trimmed by 0 bases and 0 bases, with 9 bases remaining between them. In DNA, the CDR3 is TGTGCCAGCAGCTTAGCAGCCGTGAGCTCCTACAATGAGCAGTTCTTC. Translated, it gives CASSLAAVSSYNEQFF.

The V and J genes are TRBV4-1 and TRBJ1-5, with TRBD1 matching 7 bases. The germline V gene encodes CDR1 MGHRA and CDR2 YSYEKL. V shed 0 bases and J 5 bases; nucleotides not matched to a gene: 10. CDR3 size: 17 residues. The CDR3 nucleotides read TGCGCCAGCAGCCAAGAGATGGCGACAGGGTATTATCAGCCCCAGCATTTT. Amino acid sequence: CASSQEMATGYYQPQHF.

This rearrangement joins TRBV28 to TRBJ2-5; D gene unclear. Matching the DNA end better, TRBJ2-7 makes the J call doubtful. The CDR3 contains 13 residues. Germline V lookup: CDR1 MDHEN, CDR2 SYDVKM. The CDR3 sequence is CASTPPGPYEQYF. Here the CDR3 DNA reads TGTGCCAGCACCCCCCCTGGACCCTACGAGCAGTACTTC.

This chain joins TRBV2 and TRBJ1-3; TRBD1 matches at 10 bases. CDR3 length: 17 residues. V shed 3 bases and J 4 bases; nucleotides not matched to a gene: 9. Germline-derived CDR1 and CDR2 are SNHLY and FYNNEI. CDR3 DNA: TGTGCCAGCAGTGACCCCCGGGACAGGGGTGCGGGAAACACCATATATTTT. It encodes CASSDPRDRGAGNTIYF.

The chain uses TRBV14 and TRBJ1-1; possibly TRBD1 for D (5 bases). V was cut by 3 bases and J by 3 bases, with 14 bases left in between. Germline V lookup: CDR1 SGHDN, CDR2 FVKESK. CDR3 length equals 15 residues. The DNA of the CDR3 is TGTGCCAGCAGCCACCGGCAGGGTCTTGACACTGAAGCTTTCTTT. Translating it yields CASSHRQGLDTEAFF.

The rearrangement links TRBV18 to TRBJ2-1; 10 nucleotides agree with TRBD2. Unmatched junction bases numbered 9, after V lost 3 bases and J lost 10 bases. The CDR3 runs 15 residues. Per germline, CDR1 KGHSH and CDR2 LQKENI. The CDR3, as DNA: TGTGCCAGCTCACCGAGCGGGGGGGGCGGAACCGAGCAGTTCTTC. Translation: CASSPSGGGGTEQFF.

The CDR3 loop reads CASSLDRVGLSYEQYF. The CDR3 DNA is TGTGCCAGCAGCTTGGACAGGGTGGGATTATCCTACGAGCAGTACTTC. The chain employs TRBV5-5 and TRBJ2-7, with D perhaps TRBD1 (6 bases). Trimming took 0 bases from V and 1 from J, leaving 14 bases between them. This CDR3 region has 16 residues. Per germline, CDR1 SGHKS and CDR2 YYEKEE (reference sequence). Together with reference TRBV5-5 and TRBJ2-7, the CDR3 gives the full variable domain: DAGVTQSPTHLIKTRGQQVTLRCSPISGHKSVSWYQQVLGQGPQFIFQYYEKEERGRGNFPDRFSARQFPNYSSELNVNALLLGDSALYLCASSLDRVGLSYEQYFGPGTRLTVT.